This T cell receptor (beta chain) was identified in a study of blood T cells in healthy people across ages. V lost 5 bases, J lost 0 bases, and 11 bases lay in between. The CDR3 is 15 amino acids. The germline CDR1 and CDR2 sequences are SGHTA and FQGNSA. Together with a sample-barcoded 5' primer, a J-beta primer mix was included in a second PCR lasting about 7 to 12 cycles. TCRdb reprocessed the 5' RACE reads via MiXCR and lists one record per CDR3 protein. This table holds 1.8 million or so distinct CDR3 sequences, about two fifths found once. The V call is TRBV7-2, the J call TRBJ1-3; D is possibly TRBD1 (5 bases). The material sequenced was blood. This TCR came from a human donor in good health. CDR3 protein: CASSHGTFSGNTIYF. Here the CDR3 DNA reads TGTGCCAGCAGCCACGGGACCTTCTCTGGAAACACCATATATTTT.